The rows below give T cell receptor beta chains drawn from one sample of a study of control samples from healthy donors and cancer patients. Assay used: immunoSEQ multiplex PCR; TCRdb lists only in-frame clones, some missing. Of 120,000 to 150,000 clones listed, 80% to 95% are singletons. The sequenced material came from blood. The receptors come from a man aged 25 to 45 in good health. CDR3s include the opening cysteine and the closing phenylalanine or tryptophan. The D gene is left open where the match is weak. Rows give clone size only sometimes, using once, few, many, or a class for an expanded clone.

j_gene: TRBJ1-3
d_gene: .
abundance: .
v_gene: TRBV9
CDR3nt: TGTGCCAGCAGCGGGAAGGAGGGACTCTCTGGAAACACCATATATTTT
CDR3aa: CASSGKEGLSGNTIYF

j_gene: TRBJ2-4
d_gene: TRBD2
abundance: .
v_gene: TRBV11-3
CDR3nt: TGTGCCAGCAGCTCACCCTGGGGAGGGGAAAACATTCAGTACTTC
CDR3aa: CASSSPWGGENIQYF

j_gene: TRBJ1-5
d_gene: .
abundance: .
v_gene: TRBV18
CDR3nt: TGTGCCAGCTCACCGGACAGAAATCAGCCCCAGCATTTT
CDR3aa: CASSPDRNQPQHF

j_gene: TRBJ1-5
d_gene: .
abundance: many
v_gene: TRBV6-5
CDR3nt: TGTGCCAGCAGTAACAGCCGGGACAGCAATCAGCCCCAGCATTTT
CDR3aa: CASSNSRDSNQPQHF

j_gene: TRBJ1-2
d_gene: .
abundance: .
v_gene: TRBV27
CDR3nt: TGTGCCAGCAGAAACACAGGGTCCTATGGCTACACCTTC
CDR3aa: CASRNTGSYGYTF

j_gene: TRBJ2-5
d_gene: .
abundance: .
v_gene: TRBV2
CDR3nt: TGTGCCAGCAGTGAAAGCGGAATTAAACAAGAGACCCAGTACTTC
CDR3aa: CASSESGIKQETQYF

j_gene: TRBJ2-1
d_gene: TRBD1
abundance: .
v_gene: TRBV7-3
CDR3nt: TGTGCCAGTGGGGGGACAGGGCGCGGCGATGAGCAGTTCTTC
CDR3aa: CASGGTGRGDEQFF

j_gene: TRBJ1-1
d_gene: TRBD1
abundance: once
v_gene: TRBV10-3
CDR3nt: TGTGCCATCAGCCGTAAAACCCCGGGACAGGGGAACACTGAAGCTTTCTTT
CDR3aa: CAISRKTPGQGNTEAFF

j_gene: TRBJ2-2
d_gene: TRBD2
abundance: .
v_gene: TRBV4-3
CDR3nt: TGCGCCAGCAGCCAAGAAAGGACTAGCGGGAGGGCCATTCTTTCTACCGGGGAGCTGTTTTTT
CDR3aa: CASSQERTSGRAILSTGELFF

j_gene: TRBJ1-6
d_gene: .
abundance: .
v_gene: TRBV21-1
CDR3nt: TGTGCCAGCAGCAACCGACAGGAAGGGTCTGGTTCACCCCTCCACTTT
CDR3aa: CASSNRQEGSGSPLHF

j_gene: TRBJ2-7
d_gene: .
abundance: .
v_gene: TRBV6-6
CDR3nt: TGTGCCAGCAGCCGGGGACTGAGCTACGAGCAGTACTTC
CDR3aa: CASSRGLSYEQYF